One sample yielded the 27 T cell receptor beta chains listed below, sequenced in a study of cytomegalovirus exposure and HLA in healthy donors. Use of 60 Vbeta and 13 Jbeta primers characterized the PCR. Profiling relied on immunoSEQ multiplex PCR, and the TCRdb table lists in-frame clones only, not all of them. The profile covers around 200,000 clones, with more than 75% appearing a single time and around 3% taken by the ten largest. The sequenced material came from PBMCs. Receptor source: a woman between 40 and 55 years old in good health and CMV-seronegative.

The V gene is TRBV5-1, the J gene TRBJ2-1; TRBD2 agrees at 11 bases. CDR1 and CDR2 (germline): SGHRS, YFSETQ. Unmatched junction bases numbered 2, after V lost 1 base and J lost 2 bases. The CDR3 is made up of 16 amino acids. The CDR3: CASSLISGRAYNEQFF. The CDR3 DNA reads as TGCGCCAGCAGCTTGATTAGCGGGAGGGCCTACAATGAGCAGTTCTTC.

This clone was observed a single time. V usage is TRBV5-1 and J usage is TRBJ2-1; 8 nucleotides align to TRBD1. The CDR3 contains 14 residues. Germline values: CDR1 SGHRS, CDR2 YFSETQ. The J segment lost 9 bases and the V segment lost 3 bases, leaving 8 bases of the junction unmatched. This CDR3 reads CASSSGQGNSEQFF. CDR3 DNA: TGCGCCAGCAGCTCCGGACAGGGTAATAGTGAGCAGTTCTTC. The whole variable domain, filled in from reference TRBV5-1 and TRBJ2-1, reads KAGVTQTPRYLIKTRGQQVTLSCSPISGHRSVSWYQQTPGQGLQFLFEYFSETQRNKGNFPGRFSGRQFSNSRSEMNVSTLELGDSALYLCASSSGQGNSEQFFGPGTRLTVL.

V usage is TRBV12-5 and J usage is TRBJ1-1; maybe TRBD1 (5 bases). In germline, CDR1 is LGHNT, CDR2 FRNRAP. The V and J ends lost 2 bases and 4 bases respectively, with 17 bases between them. The CDR3 covers 16 residues. CDR3 in DNA: TGTGCTAGTGGTTTGAGGGCAGGGTCATACGGCACTGAAGCTTTCTTT. This encodes CASGLRAGSYGTEAFF. Full variable domain (rest looked up from reference TRBV12-5 and TRBJ1-1): DARVTQTPRHKVTEMGQEVTMRCQPILGHNTVFWYRQTMMQGLELLAYFRNRAPLDDSGMPKDRFSAEMPDATLATLKIQPSEPRDSAVYFCASGLRAGSYGTEAFFGQGTRLTVV.

This clone was counted only a few times. This rearrangement joins TRBV5-1 to TRBJ2-7, with 11 bases matching TRBD2. After removal of 4 bases from V and 5 bases from J, the junction contained 8 bases not matched to a gene. The CDR3 is made up of 15 amino acids. Germline loops: CDR1 SGHRS, CDR2 YFSETQ. The CDR3 region has the DNA TGCGCCAGCAGCAGGGGGACTAGCGGATCCCACGAGCAGTACTTC. It yields the protein CASSRGTSGSHEQYF.

The V and J genes are TRBV20-1 and TRBJ2-1; D possibly corresponds to TRBD2 (6 bases). V lost 5 bases, J lost 12 bases, and 14 bases lay in between. Per germline, CDR1 DFQATT and CDR2 SNEGSKA (reference sequence). This CDR3 has 11 amino acids. CDR3 nucleotides: TGCAGTGCTTATTCCGGGACTTTGCAGTTCTTC. This translates into CSAYSGTLQFF.

The chain is built from TRBV30 and TRBJ1-3; D not resolved. Trimming shortened V by 8 bases and J by 8 bases, and 13 bases separated the two germline ends. The CDR3 is made up of 11 amino acids. Germline V CDR1 and CDR2: GTSNPN, SVGIG (reference sequence). For the CDR3, the DNA is TGTGCCAGGCGGGGATCAGACACCATATATTTT. This encodes CARRGSDTIYF.

V gene TRBV6-1 combines with J gene TRBJ1-1, with 7 bases matching TRBD1. V lost 5 bases to trimming and J lost 7 bases; unmatched junction nucleotides: 10. From germline, CDR1 is MNHNS and CDR2 SASEGT. This CDR3 has 14 amino acids. The CDR3 DNA reads as TGTGCCAGCAGTAGAGACCCGGGACAGCGTGAAGCTTTCTTT. Its translation: CASSRDPGQREAFF.

Only a few counts were recorded for this clone. CDR3 loop: CASSLGRESYNEQFF. CDR3 coding DNA: TGTGCCAGCAGCTTAGGGCGGGAGTCCTACAATGAGCAGTTCTTC. This chain connects TRBV7-9 to TRBJ2-1; 7 bases are a match to TRBD2. Germline V gene data show CDR1 as SEHNR and CDR2 as FQNEAQ (reference sequence). The CDR3 loop spans 15 amino acids. With 1 base clipped from V and 1 base from J, the junction kept 1 base outside the gene matches.

V and J are TRBV30 and TRBJ2-1; no clear D gene. The V and J ends lost 2 bases and 11 bases respectively, with 10 bases between them. CDR3 length: 11 amino acids. The germline CDR1 and CDR2 sequences are GTSNPN and SVGIG (reference sequence). The CDR3 DNA sequence: TGTGCCTGGAGTTTTCAGGCCCAGCAGTTCTTC. Protein sequence: CAWSFQAQQFF.

This chain links TRBV18 with TRBJ1-4; 7 nucleotides match TRBD1. The CDR3 has 15 amino acids. V shed 6 bases, J shed 4 bases, and the junction held 8 bases outside the gene matches. The germline CDR1 and CDR2 sequences are KGHSH and LQKENI. The CDR3 nucleotides are TGTGCCAGCTCTCGACGGGACAGCCTTAATGAAAAACTGTTTTTT. This sequence encodes CASSRRDSLNEKLFF.

This rearrangement joins TRBV9 to TRBJ2-1; TRBD2 agrees at 9 bases. The CDR3 spans 15 residues. V shed 3 bases, J shed 3 bases, and the junction held 4 bases outside the gene matches. Germline-derived CDR1 and CDR2 are SGDLS and YYNGEE. The CDR3 here is CASSESGRYYNEQFF. The CDR3 DNA reads as TGTGCCAGCAGCGAAAGCGGGAGGTACTACAATGAGCAGTTCTTC.

The rearrangement uses TRBV30 and TRBJ1-1; TRBD1 matches at 8 bases. The CDR3 loop spans 13 amino acids. The trim removed 5 bases at V and 3 bases at J, leaving 5 bases unmatched. The germline CDR1 and CDR2 sequences are GTSNPN and SVGIG (reference sequence). The DNA for the CDR3 is TGTGCCTGGGCCAGGGGGCTGGACACTGAAGCTTTCTTT. This sequence encodes CAWARGLDTEAFF.

The chain carries TRBV5-3 and TRBJ1-2, with D uncertain. TRBV5-3 is an open reading frame whose function is uncertain. Trimming removed 9 bases from V and 3 bases from J, with 18 bases in between. The CDR3 has 14 amino acids. The CDR3 here is CATASGDEDYGYTF. The CDR3 nucleotides read TGTGCCACTGCTTCCGGGGATGAAGACTATGGCTACACCTTC.

This rearrangement joins TRBV21-1 to TRBJ1-1; TRBD1 is the table's D call, not checked against the DNA. TRBV21-1 is a listed pseudogene. CDR3 size: 17 residues. The CDR3 coding sequence is TGTGCCAGCAGCAAAGACAGGGGGCGAAGGATGAACACTGAAGCTTTCTTT. The encoded protein is CASSKDRGRRMNTEAFF.

V gene TRBV28 combines with J gene TRBJ2-7; 9 bases are a match to TRBD2. The germline V gene has CDR1 MDHEN and CDR2 SYDVKM. There are 14 residues in the CDR3. V lost 5 bases to trimming and J lost 3 bases; unmatched junction nucleotides: 5. The CDR3 is CASSPRTSVYEQYF. The CDR3, as DNA: TGTGCCAGCAGTCCCCGGACTAGCGTCTACGAGCAGTACTTC.

In its sample, this clone was seen a few times. The chain joins TRBV19 to TRBJ1-1; 9 nucleotides agree with TRBD1. The length of the CDR3 is 14 residues. With V trimmed by 10 bases and J by 1 base, 7 bases remained unmatched. Germline CDR1 reads LNHDA; CDR2 reads SQIVND (reference sequence). The CDR3, as DNA: TGTGCCACCTCCGGGACAGGGACGAACACTGAAGCTTTCTTT. It encodes CATSGTGTNTEAFF.

The chain uses TRBV9 and TRBJ2-3, with D possibly matching TRBD2 (6 bases). CDR1 SGDLS and CDR2 YYNGEE come from the germline V gene. The CDR3 runs to 16 residues. Trimming removed 0 bases from V and 6 bases from J, with 17 bases in between. The DNA for the CDR3 is TGTGCCAGCAGCGTAGGAAATAGCGGAACCGGGGATACGCAGTATTTT. As protein: CASSVGNSGTGDTQYF. Supplemented by reference TRBV9 and TRBJ2-3, the full variable domain reads DSGVTQTPKHLITATGQRVTLRCSPRSGDLSVYWYQQSLDQGLQFLIQYYNGEERAKGNILERFSAQQFPDLHSELNLSSLELGDSALYFCASSVGNSGTGDTQYFGPGTRLTVL.

This rearrangement joins TRBV28 to TRBJ1-2; 10 bases agree with TRBD1. The CDR3 covers 14 residues. The germline V gene encodes CDR1 MDHEN and CDR2 SYDVKM. V dropped 6 bases and J dropped 3; count of bases not matched to a gene: 4. The CDR3 DNA reads as TGTGCCAGCAGAAGACAGGGGGCGTACTATGGCTACACCTTC. Its translation is CASRRQGAYYGYTF.

The chain has TRBV6-1 and TRBJ2-7; 8 bases align to TRBD2. V lost 10 bases and J lost 6; bases outside the gene matches: 17. This CDR3 has 15 residues. Germline assignment: CDR1 MNHNS and CDR2 SASEGT. CDR3 protein: CATHRGGGSYGEQYF. The CDR3 DNA reads as TGTGCCACCCACCGGGGGGGCGGGAGTTATGGCGAGCAGTACTTC.

The table lists this clone with a count of one. The chain combines TRBV5-1 with TRBJ1-1; D is possibly TRBD1 (5 bases). Germline V gene data show CDR1 as SGHRS and CDR2 as YFSETQ. V was shortened by 0 bases and J by 1 base, with 10 bases between the two germline ends. The CDR3 extends over 15 amino acids. As DNA, the CDR3 is TGCGCCAGCAGCTTGGGTCATCAGGGGAACACTGAAGCTTTCTTT. Its protein product is CASSLGHQGNTEAFF.

The chain joins TRBV19 to TRBJ1-2; 7 bases fit TRBD1. CDR1 LNHDA and CDR2 SQIVND come from the germline V gene (reference sequence). The CDR3 length is 16 residues. V dropped 5 bases and J dropped 1; count of bases not matched to a gene: 10. The CDR3 DNA reads TGTGCCAGTAGTGCACAACAGGGGTCGTTTAACTATGGCTACACCTTC. This sequence encodes CASSAQQGSFNYGYTF.

The chain has TRBV7-9 and TRBJ1-2; 7 nucleotides align to TRBD1. Germline CDR1 reads SEHNR; CDR2 reads FQNEAQ (reference sequence). CDR3 length equals 15 residues. J was trimmed by 2 bases and V by 5 bases; bases with no gene match: 8. This CDR3 is CASSPRGTENYGYTF. As DNA, the CDR3 is TGTGCCAGCAGCCCACGGGGGACAGAAAACTATGGCTACACCTTC.

The chain is built from TRBV28 and TRBJ1-2; 7 bases are a match to TRBD1. The CDR3 runs to 15 residues. Unmatched junction bases numbered 7, after V lost 4 bases and J lost 2 bases. The V gene's germline CDR1 is MDHEN and CDR2 SYDVKM. The CDR3 DNA is TGTGCCAGCAGTTCGCCCGGACAGGCCAACTATGGCTACACCTTC. It yields the protein CASSSPGQANYGYTF.

The rearrangement joins TRBV27 to TRBJ2-1, with 11 bases aligning to TRBD1. The germline gives CDR1 MNHEY, CDR2 SMNVEV (reference sequence). The V segment lost 5 bases and the J segment 8 bases; nucleotides outside the gene matches: 8. This CDR3 is 15 amino acids long. The CDR3 sequence: CASSDLGQGVYEQFF. Here the CDR3 DNA reads TGTGCCAGCAGTGATCTGGGACAGGGGGTCTATGAGCAGTTCTTC.

The CDR3 reads CASSPSQGDTYEQYF. The DNA for the CDR3 is TGCGCCAGCAGCCCCTCTCAGGGGGACACCTACGAGCAGTACTTC. The genes are TRBV4-1 and TRBJ2-7, with 7 nucleotides matching TRBD1. The CDR3 is made up of 15 amino acids. The germline CDR1 and CDR2 sequences are MGHRA and YSYEKL. Unmatched junction bases numbered 8, after V lost 4 bases and J lost 2 bases.

The genes are TRBV27 and TRBJ2-1, with TRBD2 matching over 9 bases. Trimming cost V 6 bases and J 10 bases; bases outside gene matches: 1. The V gene's germline CDR1 is MNHEY and CDR2 SMNVEV (reference sequence). The CDR3 loop spans 11 amino acids. CDR3 DNA: TGTGCCAGCAGAGGACTAGCGGAGCAGTTCTTC. It translates to CASRGLAEQFF.

The chain employs TRBV7-9 and TRBJ1-5, with D possibly being TRBD1 (6 bases). V was clipped by 1 base and J by 6 bases, with 10 bases between them. Per the germline V gene, CDR1 is SEHNR and CDR2 is FQNEAQ (reference sequence). This CDR3 region has 14 residues. CDR3 protein: CASSLGGTSQPQHF. Written as DNA, the CDR3 is TGTGCCAGCAGCTTAGGAGGGACAAGTCAGCCCCAGCATTTT. Filled out from reference TRBV7-9 and TRBJ1-5, the complete variable domain reads DTGVSQNPRHKITKRGQNVTFRCDPISEHNRLYWYRQTLGQGPEFLTYFQNEAQLEKSRLLSDRFSAERPKGSFSTLEIQRTEQGDSAMYLCASSLGGTSQPQHFGDGTRLSIL.